This TCR beta chain derives from a study of CD8 T cells in ankylosing spondylitis. Findings and caveats of the study: A motif in TCR beta, a set of eight highly homologous variants, appeared characteristic of ankylosing spondylitis blood.

TCRdb redid the calling of the 5' RACE reads with MiXCR, one entry per CDR3 protein. The sample shows 36,000 or so distinct CDR3 sequences, 6% of them seen only once. Losses at the gene ends were 4 bases for V and 6 bases for J; bases not matched to a gene: 16. The CDR3 totals 18 residues. Germline V CDR1 and CDR2: SGHRS, YFSETQ. This clonotype was observed many times. The antigen remains unidentified. The sample comprised blood, either unsorted or a sorted T cell fraction (not recorded which). The clonotype was recovered from a male donor with ankylosing spondylitis or in good health (not recorded which). The chain joins TRBV5-1 to TRBJ2-1; 10 bases are shared with TRBD2. CDR3 sequence: CASSAAVKAGGPFNEQFF. In DNA, the CDR3 is TGCGCCAGCAGCGCCGCTGTAAAAGCGGGGGGGCCATTCAATGAGCAGTTCTTC.